The clone carrying this T cell receptor (beta chain) came up once. The antigen remains unidentified. Profiled with immunoSEQ multiplex PCR; TCRdb holds only in-frame clones, not every one. The sample shows more than 65,000 clones, just under 95% of them seen only once. The data belong to a study of T cell clonotyping in hematopoietic cell transplantation. Study findings and constraints: After transplant, recipient diversity fell while pathologically expanded clonotypes grew through day 180. Few recipient clonotypes overlapped donors; over 97% were de novo at given depth.

Germline assignment: CDR1 SGHTA and CDR2 FQGNSA. The CDR3 extends over 15 amino acids. The V segment lost 5 bases and the J segment 0 bases; nucleotides outside the gene matches: 3. This receptor was taken from a man between 45 and 60 years old in good health. Some clones in this sample may be carry-over from other donors' samples. This chain uses TRBV7-2 with TRBJ1-3, with TRBD1 matching 8 bases. Source material: peripheral blood mononuclear cells. The CDR3 DNA reads TGTGCCAGCAGCCCGACAGGGGCCTCTGGAAACACCATATATTTT. It yields the protein CASSPTGASGNTIYF.